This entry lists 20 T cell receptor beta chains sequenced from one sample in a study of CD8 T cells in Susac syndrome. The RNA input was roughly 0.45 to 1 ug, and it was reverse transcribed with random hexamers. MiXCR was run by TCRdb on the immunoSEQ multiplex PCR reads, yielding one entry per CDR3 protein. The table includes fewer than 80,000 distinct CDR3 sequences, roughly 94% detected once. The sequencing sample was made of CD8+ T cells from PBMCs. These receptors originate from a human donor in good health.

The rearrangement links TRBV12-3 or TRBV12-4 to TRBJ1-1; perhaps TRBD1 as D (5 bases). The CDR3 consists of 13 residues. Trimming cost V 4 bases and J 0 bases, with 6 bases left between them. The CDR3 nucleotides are TGTGCCAGCAGTTACAGGTTGAACACTGAAGCTTTCTTT. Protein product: CASSYRLNTEAFF.

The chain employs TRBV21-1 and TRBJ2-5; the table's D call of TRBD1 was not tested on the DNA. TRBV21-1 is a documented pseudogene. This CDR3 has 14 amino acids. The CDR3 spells CASSVSDREKTQYF. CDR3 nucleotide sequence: TGTGCCAGCAGCGTCTCGGACAGGGAAAAGACCCAGTACTTC.

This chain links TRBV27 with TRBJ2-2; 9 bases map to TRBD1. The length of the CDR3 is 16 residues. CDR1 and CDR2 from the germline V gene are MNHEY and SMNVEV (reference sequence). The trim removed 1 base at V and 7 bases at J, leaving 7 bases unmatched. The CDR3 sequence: CASSLYPGTGLGELFF. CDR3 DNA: TGTGCCAGCAGTTTATATCCCGGGACAGGGCTCGGGGAGCTGTTTTTT.

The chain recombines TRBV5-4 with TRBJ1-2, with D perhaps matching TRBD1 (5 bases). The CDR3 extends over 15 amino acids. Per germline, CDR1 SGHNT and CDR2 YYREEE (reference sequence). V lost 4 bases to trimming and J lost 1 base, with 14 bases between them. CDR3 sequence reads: CASSAPGGFNYGYTF. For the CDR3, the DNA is TGTGCCAGCAGCGCCCCCGGGGGTTTTAACTATGGCTACACCTTC.

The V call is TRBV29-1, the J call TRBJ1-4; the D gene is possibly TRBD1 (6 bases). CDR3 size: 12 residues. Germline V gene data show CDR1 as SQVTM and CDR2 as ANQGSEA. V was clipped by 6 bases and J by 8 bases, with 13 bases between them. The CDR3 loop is CSVVGGTEKLFF. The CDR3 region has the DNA TGCAGCGTGGTGGGGGGCACGGAAAAACTGTTTTTT.

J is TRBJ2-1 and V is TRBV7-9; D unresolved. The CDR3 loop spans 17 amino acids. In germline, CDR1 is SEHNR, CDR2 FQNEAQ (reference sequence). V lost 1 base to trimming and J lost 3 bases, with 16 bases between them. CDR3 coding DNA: TGTGCCAGCAGCTTAGGTGGTCGCTCGCTTGTCTACAATGAGCAGTTCTTC. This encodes CASSLGGRSLVYNEQFF. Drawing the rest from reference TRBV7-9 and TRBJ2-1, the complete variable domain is DTGVSQNPRHKITKRGQNVTFRCDPISEHNRLYWYRQTLGQGPEFLTYFQNEAQLEKSRLLSDRFSAERPKGSFSTLEIQRTEQGDSAMYLCASSLGGRSLVYNEQFFGPGTRLTVL.

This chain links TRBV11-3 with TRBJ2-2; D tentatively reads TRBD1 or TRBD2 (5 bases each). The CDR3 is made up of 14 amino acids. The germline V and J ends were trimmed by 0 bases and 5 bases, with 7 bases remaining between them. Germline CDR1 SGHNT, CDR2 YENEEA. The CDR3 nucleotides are TGTGCCAGCAGCTTAGAGAGGGGAACCGGGGAGCTGTTTTTT. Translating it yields CASSLERGTGELFF.

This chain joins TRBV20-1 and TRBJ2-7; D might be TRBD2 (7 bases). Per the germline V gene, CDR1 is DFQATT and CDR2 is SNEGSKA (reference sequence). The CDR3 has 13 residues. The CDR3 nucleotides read TGCAGCGCAAAGGGGGGGCTTACCTACGAGCAGTACGTC. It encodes CSAKGGLTYEQYV.

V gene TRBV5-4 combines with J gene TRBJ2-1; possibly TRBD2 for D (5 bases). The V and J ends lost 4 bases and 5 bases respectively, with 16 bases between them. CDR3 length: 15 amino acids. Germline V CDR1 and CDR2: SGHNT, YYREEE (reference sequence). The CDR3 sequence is CASSPRSGSHNEQFF. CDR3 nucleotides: TGTGCCAGCAGCCCCCGGTCGGGGAGCCACAATGAGCAGTTCTTC.

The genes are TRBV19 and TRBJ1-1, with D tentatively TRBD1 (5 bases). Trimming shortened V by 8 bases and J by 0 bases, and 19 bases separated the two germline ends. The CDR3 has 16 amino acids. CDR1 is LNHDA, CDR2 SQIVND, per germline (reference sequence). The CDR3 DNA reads TGTGCCAGTGGATTCAGGGAGTCCGACATGAACACTGAAGCTTTCTTT. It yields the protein CASGFRESDMNTEAFF.

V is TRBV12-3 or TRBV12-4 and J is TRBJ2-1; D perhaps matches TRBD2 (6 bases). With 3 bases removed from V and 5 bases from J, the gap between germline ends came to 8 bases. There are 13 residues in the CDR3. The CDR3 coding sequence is TGTGCCAGCAGTTTCGGGGGAAACAATGAGCAGTTCTTC. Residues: CASSFGGNNEQFF.

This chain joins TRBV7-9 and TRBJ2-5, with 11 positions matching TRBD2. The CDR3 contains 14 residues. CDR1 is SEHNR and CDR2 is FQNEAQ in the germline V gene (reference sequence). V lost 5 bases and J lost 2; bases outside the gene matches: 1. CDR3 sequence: CASSTSGGQETQYF. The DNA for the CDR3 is TGTGCCAGCAGCACTAGCGGGGGACAAGAGACCCAGTACTTC.

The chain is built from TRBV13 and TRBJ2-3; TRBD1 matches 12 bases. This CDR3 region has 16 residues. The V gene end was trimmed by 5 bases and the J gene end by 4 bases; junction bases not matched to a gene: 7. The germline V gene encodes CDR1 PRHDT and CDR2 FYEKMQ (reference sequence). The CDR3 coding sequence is TGTGCCAGCAGCCCAAGCCGGGACAGGGGGCCAGATACGCAGTATTTT. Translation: CASSPSRDRGPDTQYF. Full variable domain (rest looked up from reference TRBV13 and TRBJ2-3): AAGVIQSPRHLIKEKRETATLKCYPIPRHDTVYWYQQGPGQDPQFLISFYEKMQSDKGSIPDRFSAQQFSDYHSELNMSSLELGDSALYFCASSPSRDRGPDTQYFGPGTRLTVL.

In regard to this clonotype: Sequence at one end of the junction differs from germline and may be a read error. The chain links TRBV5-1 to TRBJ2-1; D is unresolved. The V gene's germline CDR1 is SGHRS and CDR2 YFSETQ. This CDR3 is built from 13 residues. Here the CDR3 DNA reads TGCGCCAGCAGCTCCCGCTCCCACAATGAGCAGTTCTTC. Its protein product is CASSSRSHNEQFF.

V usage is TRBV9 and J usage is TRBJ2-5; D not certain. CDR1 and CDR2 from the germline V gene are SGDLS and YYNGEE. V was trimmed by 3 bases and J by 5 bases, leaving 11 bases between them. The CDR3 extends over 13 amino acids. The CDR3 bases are TGTGCCAGCAGCGGCGAGCTTACGGAGACCCAGTACTTC. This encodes CASSGELTETQYF.

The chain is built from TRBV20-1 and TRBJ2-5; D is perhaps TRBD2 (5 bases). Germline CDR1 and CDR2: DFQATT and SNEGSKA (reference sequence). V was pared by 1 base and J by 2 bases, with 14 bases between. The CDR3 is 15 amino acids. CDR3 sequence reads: CSARALKDSQETQYF. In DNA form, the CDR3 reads TGCAGTGCTAGAGCCCTCAAGGACTCTCAAGAGACCCAGTACTTC.

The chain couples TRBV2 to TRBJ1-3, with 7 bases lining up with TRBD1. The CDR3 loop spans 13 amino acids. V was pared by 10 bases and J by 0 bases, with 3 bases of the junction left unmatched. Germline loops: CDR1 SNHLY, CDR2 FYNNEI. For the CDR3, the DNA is TGTGCCAAGACAGGGCTCTCTGGAAACACCATATATTTT. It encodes CAKTGLSGNTIYF.

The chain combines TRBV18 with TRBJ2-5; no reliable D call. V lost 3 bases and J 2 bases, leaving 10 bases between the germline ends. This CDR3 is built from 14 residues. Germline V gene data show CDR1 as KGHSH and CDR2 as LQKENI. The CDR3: CASSPPNTQETQYF. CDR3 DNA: TGTGCCAGCTCACCTCCTAACACACAAGAGACCCAGTACTTC.

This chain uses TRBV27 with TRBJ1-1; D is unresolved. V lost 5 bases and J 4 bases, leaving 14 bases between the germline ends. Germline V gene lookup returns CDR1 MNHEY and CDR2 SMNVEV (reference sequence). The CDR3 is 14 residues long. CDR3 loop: CASSPPEDRTEAFF. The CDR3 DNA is TGTGCCAGCAGTCCCCCGGAGGATCGCACTGAAGCTTTCTTT.

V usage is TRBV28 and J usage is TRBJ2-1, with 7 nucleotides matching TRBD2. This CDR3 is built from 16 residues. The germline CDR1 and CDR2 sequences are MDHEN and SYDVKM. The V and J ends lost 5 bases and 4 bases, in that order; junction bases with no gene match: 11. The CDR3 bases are TGTGCCAGCAGTCCCCCTCGCGGGGGTCTATACAATGAGCAGTTCTTC. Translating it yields CASSPPRGGLYNEQFF.